These 5 T cell receptor beta chains were all obtained from the same sample, sequenced in a study of blood T cell repertoires in COVID-19. The protocol was immunoSEQ multiplex PCR, while the TCRdb copy is restricted to in-frame clones and leaves out a portion. The sample holds 150,000 to 200,000 clones, nearly 90% seen once. Sequencing was done on a sample of peripheral blood. Source of these receptors: a man in his 60s with active or convalescent COVID-19.

The chain carries TRBV5-1 and TRBJ1-3; 7 bases map to TRBD1. Trimming at V came to 0 bases and at J to 0 bases, leaving 3 bases not matched to a gene. The germline CDR1 and CDR2 sequences are SGHRS and YFSETQ. The CDR3 is made up of 16 amino acids. CDR3 sequence: CASSLEGDSSGNTIYF. CDR3 nucleotides: TGCGCCAGCAGCTTGGAGGGGGACAGCTCTGGAAACACCATATATTTT.

The chain couples TRBV5-6 to TRBJ2-1, with TRBD1 matching 7 bases. Germline V lookup: CDR1 SGHDT, CDR2 YYEEEE. With V trimmed by 0 bases and J by 7 bases, 13 bases remained unmatched. The CDR3 has 17 residues. This CDR3 is CASSLGGGWGFRNEQFF. DNA for the CDR3: TGTGCCAGCAGCTTGGGAGGGGGCTGGGGATTCAGGAATGAGCAGTTCTTC. Combining the CDR3 with reference TRBV5-6 and TRBJ2-1 gives the whole variable domain DAGVTQSPTHLIKTRGQQVTLRCSPKSGHDTVSWYQQALGQGPQFIFQYYEEEERQRGNFPDRFSGHQFPNYSSELNVNALLLGDSALYLCASSLGGGWGFRNEQFFGPGTRLTVL.

This clone appeared a few times. The chain uses TRBV12-2 and TRBJ1-5; the D call of TRBD1 is as the table states it, not checked on the DNA. TRBV12-2 is labeled a pseudogene. The CDR3 runs to 15 residues. The CDR3 DNA sequence: TGTGCAAGTCGCCTCCCAATGGGGGCCAATCAGCCCCAGCATTTT. It translates to CASRLPMGANQPQHF.

This rearrangement joins TRBV5-5 to TRBJ1-3; no clear D. CDR1 SGHKS and CDR2 YYEKEE come from the germline V gene (reference sequence). V was cut by 3 bases and J by 0 bases, with 7 bases left in between. The CDR3 sequence is 14 residues long. The CDR3 spells CASSSTSSGNTIYF. In nucleotides, the CDR3 is TGTGCCAGCAGCTCGACAAGCTCTGGAAACACCATATATTTT.

V and J are TRBV5-5 and TRBJ2-7, with D tentatively TRBD1 (5 bases). Germline lookup yields CDR1 SGHKS and CDR2 YYEKEE (reference sequence). V lost 4 bases and J lost 10, with 15 bases in between. The CDR3 covers 12 residues. CDR3 loop: CASSTGAALQYF. The CDR3 nucleotides read TGTGCCAGCAGCACAGGAGCCGCGCTACAGTACTTC. The full variable domain, with the rest looked up from reference TRBV5-5 and TRBJ2-7, is DAGVTQSPTHLIKTRGQQVTLRCSPISGHKSVSWYQQVLGQGPQFIFQYYEKEERGRGNFPDRFSARQFPNYSSELNVNALLLGDSALYLCASSTGAALQYFGPGTRLTVT.